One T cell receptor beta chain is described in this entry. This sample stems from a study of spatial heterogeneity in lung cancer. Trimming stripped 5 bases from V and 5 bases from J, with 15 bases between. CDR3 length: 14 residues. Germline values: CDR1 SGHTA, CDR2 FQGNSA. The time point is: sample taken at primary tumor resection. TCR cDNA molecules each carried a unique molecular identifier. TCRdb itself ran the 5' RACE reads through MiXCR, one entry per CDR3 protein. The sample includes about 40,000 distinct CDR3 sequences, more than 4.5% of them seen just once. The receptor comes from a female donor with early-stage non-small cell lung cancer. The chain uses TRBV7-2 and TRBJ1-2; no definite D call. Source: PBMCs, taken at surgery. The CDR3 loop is CASSPDVRVYGYTF. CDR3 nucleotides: TGTGCCAGCAGCCCGGATGTACGCGTTTATGGCTACACCTTC.